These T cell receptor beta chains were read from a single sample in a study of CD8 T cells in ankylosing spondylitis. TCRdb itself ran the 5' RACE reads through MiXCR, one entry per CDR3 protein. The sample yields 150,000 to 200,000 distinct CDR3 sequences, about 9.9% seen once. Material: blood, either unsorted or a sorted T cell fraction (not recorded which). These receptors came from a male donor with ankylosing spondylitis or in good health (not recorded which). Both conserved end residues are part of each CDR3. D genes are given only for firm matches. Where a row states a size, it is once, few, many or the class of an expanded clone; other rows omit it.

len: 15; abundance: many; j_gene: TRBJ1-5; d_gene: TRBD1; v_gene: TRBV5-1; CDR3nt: TGCGCCAGCAGCCCAGGAGACAGGGAAAATCAGCCCCAGCATTTT; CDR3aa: CASSPGDRENQPQHF
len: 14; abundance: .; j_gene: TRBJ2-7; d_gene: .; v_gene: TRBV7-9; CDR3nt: TGTGCCAGCAGCCGTCAGGAGGGGGCCTACGAGCAGTACTTC; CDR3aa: CASSRQEGAYEQYF
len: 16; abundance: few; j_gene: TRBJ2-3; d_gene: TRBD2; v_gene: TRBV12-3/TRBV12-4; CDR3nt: TGTGCCAGCAGCCCGCCGGGACTAGCGATCACAGATACGCAGTATTTT; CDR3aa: CASSPPGLAITDTQYF
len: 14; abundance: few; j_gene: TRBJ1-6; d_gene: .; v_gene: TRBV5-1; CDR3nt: TGCGCCAGCAGCTTGGATACAGCCCATGGAGCCCTCCACTTT; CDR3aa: CASSLDTAHGALHF
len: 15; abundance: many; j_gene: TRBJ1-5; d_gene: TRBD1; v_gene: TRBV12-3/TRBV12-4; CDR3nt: TGTGCCAGCACCGAGCAGGGGGCGCGAAATCAGCCCCAGCATTTT; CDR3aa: CASTEQGARNQPQHF
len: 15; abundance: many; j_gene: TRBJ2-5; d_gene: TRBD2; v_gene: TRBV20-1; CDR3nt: TGCAGTGCTAGAGATGTAGCGGGGGGGCGAGAGACCCAGTACTTC; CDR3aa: CSARDVAGGRETQYF
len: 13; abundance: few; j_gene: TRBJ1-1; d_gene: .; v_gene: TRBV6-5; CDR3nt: TGTGCCAGCAGTTATCAGGGAGGCACTGAAGCTTTCTTT; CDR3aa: CASSYQGGTEAFF
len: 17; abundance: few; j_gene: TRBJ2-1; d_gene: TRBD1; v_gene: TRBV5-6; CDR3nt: TGTGCCAGCAGCCCGATCTTACAGGGGACCTCCTACAATGAGCAGTTCTTC; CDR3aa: CASSPILQGTSYNEQFF
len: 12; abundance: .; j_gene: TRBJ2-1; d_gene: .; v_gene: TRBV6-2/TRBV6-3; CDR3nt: TGTGCCAGCAGTACAGCTTACAATGAGCAGTTCTTC; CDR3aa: CASSTAYNEQFF
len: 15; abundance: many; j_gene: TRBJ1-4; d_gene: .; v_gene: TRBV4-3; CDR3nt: TGCGCCAGCAGCCAAGATCAGGCAGGTTTTGAAAAACTGTTTTTT; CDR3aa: CASSQDQAGFEKLFF
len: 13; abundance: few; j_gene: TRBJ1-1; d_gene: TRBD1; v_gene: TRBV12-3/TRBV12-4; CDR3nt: TGTGCCAGCAGAACAACAGGGGTGACTGAAGCTTTCTTT; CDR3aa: CASRTTGVTEAFF
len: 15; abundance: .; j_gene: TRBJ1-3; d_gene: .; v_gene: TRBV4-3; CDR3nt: TGCGCCAGCAGCCAAGATCAGGGTAGTGGAAACACCATATATTTT; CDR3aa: CASSQDQGSGNTIYF
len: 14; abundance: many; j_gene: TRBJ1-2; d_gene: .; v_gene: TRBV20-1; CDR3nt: TGCAGTGCTAGAGGGGTACAGGACAGAGGCGGCTACACCTTC; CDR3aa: CSARGVQDRGGYTF
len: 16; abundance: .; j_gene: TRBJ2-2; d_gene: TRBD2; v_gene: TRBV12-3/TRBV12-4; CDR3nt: TGTGCCAGCAGCCCTTATGGAGGACTAGGGACCGGGGAGCTGTTTTTT; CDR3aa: CASSPYGGLGTGELFF
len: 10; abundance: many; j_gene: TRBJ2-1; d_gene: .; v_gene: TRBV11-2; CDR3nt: TGTGCCAGCATGTCCGTTGAGCAGTTCTTC; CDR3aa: CASMSVEQFF
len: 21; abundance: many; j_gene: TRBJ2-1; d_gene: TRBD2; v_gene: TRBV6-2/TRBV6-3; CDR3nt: TGTGCCAGCAGCCTCCGTCCGGGACTAGCGGGAGGGAGGAGCTCCTACAATGAGCAGTTCTTC; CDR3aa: CASSLRPGLAGGRSSYNEQFF
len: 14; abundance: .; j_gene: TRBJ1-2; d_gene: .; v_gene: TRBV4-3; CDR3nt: TGCGCCAGCAGCCAAGAACACAGGGAACGGGTCTACACCTTC; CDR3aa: CASSQEHRERVYTF
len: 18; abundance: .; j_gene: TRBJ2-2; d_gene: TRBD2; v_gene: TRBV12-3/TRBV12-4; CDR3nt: TGTGCCAGCAGTTTATCTGAGATAAGGGACTATCCCACCGGGGAGCTGTTTTTT; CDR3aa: CASSLSEIRDYPTGELFF
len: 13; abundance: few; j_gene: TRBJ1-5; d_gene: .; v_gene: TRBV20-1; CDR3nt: TGCAGTGCTAGCGGTCAGCCAAATCAGCCCCAGCATTTT; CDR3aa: CSASGQPNQPQHF
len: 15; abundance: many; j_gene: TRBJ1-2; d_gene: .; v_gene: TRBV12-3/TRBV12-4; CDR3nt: TGTGCCAGCAGTTGGGTCGGCCGGACGAACTATGGCTACACCTTC; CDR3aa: CASSWVGRTNYGYTF
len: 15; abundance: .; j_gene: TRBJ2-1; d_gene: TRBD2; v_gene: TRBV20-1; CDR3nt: TGCTTCTGGGGCTTACTAGCGGGGGACAACAATGAGCAGTTCTTC; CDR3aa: CFWGLLAGDNNEQFF
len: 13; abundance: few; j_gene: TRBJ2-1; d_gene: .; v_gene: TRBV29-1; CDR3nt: TGCAGCGTTGCACCTATCGTGAGAAATGAGCAGTTCTTC; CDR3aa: CSVAPIVRNEQFF
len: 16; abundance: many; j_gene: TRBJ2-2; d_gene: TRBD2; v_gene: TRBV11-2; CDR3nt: TGTGCCAGCACCGAGACCACTAGCGCCGGAACCGGGGAGCTGTTTTTT; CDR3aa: CASTETTSAGTGELFF
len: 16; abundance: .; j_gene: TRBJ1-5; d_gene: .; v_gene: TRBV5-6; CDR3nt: TGTGCCAGCAGCTTTGGGGGCATTTATAGCAATCAGCCCCAGCATTTT; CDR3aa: CASSFGGIYSNQPQHF
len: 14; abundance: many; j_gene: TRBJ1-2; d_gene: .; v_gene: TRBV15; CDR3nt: TGTGCCACCAGCAGTTTCACTTCCAACTATGGCTACACCTTC; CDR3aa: CATSSFTSNYGYTF
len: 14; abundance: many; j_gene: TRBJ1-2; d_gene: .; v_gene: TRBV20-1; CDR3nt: TGCAGTGCTAGGGTTGGGGAGTTTAACTATGGCTACACCTTC; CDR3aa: CSARVGEFNYGYTF
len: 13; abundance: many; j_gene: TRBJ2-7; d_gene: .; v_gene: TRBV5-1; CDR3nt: TGCGCCAGCAGCTTCACAGGGAACTACGAGCAGTACTTC; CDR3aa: CASSFTGNYEQYF
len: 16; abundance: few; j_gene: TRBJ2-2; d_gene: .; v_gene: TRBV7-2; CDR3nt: TGTGCCAGCAGCTCTGGGATTCTGCCAAACACCGGGGAGCTGTTTTTT; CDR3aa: CASSSGILPNTGELFF
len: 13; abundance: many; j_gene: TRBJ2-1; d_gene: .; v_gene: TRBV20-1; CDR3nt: TGCAGTGCTACCCGGCAAACCTACAATGAGCAGTTCTTC; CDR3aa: CSATRQTYNEQFF